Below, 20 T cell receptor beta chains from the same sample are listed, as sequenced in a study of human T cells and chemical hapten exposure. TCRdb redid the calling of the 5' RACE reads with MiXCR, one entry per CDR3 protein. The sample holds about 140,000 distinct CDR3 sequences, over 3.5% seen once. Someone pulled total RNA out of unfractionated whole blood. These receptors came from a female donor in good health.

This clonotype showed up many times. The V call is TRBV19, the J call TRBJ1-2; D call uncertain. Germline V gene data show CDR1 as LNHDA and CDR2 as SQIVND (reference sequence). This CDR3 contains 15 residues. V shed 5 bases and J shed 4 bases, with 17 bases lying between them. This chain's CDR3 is CASSPPSGGSYGYTF. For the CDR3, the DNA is TGTGCCAGTAGTCCCCCCTCGGGAGGTTCCTATGGCTACACCTTC. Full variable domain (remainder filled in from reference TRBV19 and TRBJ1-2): DGGITQSPKYLFRKEGQNVTLSCEQNLNHDAMYWYRQDPGQGLRLIYYSQIVNDFQKGDIAEGYSVSREKKESFPLTVTSAQKNPTAFYLCASSPPSGGSYGYTFGSGTRLTVV.

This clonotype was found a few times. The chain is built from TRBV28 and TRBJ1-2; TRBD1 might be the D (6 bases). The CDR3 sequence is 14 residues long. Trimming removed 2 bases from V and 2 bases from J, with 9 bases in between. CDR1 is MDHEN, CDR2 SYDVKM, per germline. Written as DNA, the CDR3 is TGTGCCAGCAGTTTAGGACAGCGAAACTATGGCTACACCTTC. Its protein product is CASSLGQRNYGYTF.

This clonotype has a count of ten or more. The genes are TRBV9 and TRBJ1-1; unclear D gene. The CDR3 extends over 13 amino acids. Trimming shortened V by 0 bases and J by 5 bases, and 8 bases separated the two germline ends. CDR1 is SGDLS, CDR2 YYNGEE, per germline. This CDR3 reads CASSVGGDTEAFF. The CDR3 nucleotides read TGTGCCAGCAGCGTAGGGGGAGATACTGAAGCTTTCTTT.

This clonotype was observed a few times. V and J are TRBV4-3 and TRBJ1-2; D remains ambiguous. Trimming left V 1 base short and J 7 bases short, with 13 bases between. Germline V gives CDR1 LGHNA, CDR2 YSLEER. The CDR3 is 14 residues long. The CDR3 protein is CASSQGTNMGGYTF. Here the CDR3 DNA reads TGCGCCAGCAGCCAAGGGACGAATATGGGTGGCTACACCTTC.

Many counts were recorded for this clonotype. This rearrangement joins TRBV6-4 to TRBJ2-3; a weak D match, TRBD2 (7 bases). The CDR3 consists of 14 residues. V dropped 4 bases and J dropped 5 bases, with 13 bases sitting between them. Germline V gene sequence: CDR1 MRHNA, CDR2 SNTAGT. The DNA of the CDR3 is TGTGCCAGCAGTGTACAGGGAGGGGAAGATACGCAGTATTTT. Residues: CASSVQGGEDTQYF.

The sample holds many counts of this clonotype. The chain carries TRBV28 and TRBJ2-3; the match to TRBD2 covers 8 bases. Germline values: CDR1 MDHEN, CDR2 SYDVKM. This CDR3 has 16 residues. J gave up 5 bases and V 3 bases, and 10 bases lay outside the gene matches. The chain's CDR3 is CASSLSGTSRLDTQYF. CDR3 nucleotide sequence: TGTGCCAGCAGTTTGTCCGGGACTAGTCGTTTAGATACGCAGTATTTT.

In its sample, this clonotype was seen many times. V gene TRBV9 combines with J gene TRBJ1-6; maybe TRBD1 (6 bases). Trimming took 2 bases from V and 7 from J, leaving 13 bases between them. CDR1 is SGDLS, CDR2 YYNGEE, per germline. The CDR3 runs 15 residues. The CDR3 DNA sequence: TGTGCCAGCAGCGTTCGCACAGGGCAGAATTCACCCCTCCACTTT. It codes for CASSVRTGQNSPLHF.

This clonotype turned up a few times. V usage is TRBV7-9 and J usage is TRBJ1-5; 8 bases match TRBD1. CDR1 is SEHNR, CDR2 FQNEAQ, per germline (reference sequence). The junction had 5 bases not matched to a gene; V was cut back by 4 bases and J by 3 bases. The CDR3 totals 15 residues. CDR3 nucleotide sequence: TGTGCCAGCAGCTCGGACAGGGCATACAATCAGCCCCAGCATTTT. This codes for CASSSDRAYNQPQHF.

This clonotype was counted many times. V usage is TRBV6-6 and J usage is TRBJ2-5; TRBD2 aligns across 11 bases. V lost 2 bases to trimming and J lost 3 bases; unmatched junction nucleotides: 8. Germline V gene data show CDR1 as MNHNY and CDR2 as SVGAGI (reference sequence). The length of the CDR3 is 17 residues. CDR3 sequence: CASSYLVAGGHKETQYF. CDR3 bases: TGTGCCAGCAGTTACCTAGTAGCGGGGGGGCATAAAGAGACCCAGTACTTC.

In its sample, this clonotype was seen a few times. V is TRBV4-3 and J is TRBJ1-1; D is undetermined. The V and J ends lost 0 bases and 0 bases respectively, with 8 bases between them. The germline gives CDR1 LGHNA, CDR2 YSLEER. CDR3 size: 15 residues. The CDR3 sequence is CASSQESGLNTEAFF. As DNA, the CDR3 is TGCGCCAGCAGCCAAGAGAGCGGGCTGAACACTGAAGCTTTCTTT.

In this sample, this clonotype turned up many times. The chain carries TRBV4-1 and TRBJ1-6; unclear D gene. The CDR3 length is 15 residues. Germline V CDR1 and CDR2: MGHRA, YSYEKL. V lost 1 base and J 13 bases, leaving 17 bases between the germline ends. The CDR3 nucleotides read TGCGCCAGCAGCCAAGGACCCGGGAGAATGGGGCCCCTCCACTTT. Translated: CASSQGPGRMGPLHF.

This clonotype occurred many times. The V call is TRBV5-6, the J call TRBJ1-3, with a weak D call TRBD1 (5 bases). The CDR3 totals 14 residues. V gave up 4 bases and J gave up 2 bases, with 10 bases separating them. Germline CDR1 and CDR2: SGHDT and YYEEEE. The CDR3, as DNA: TGTGCCAGCAGCACCGACAGTACTGGAAACACCATATATTTT. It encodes CASSTDSTGNTIYF.

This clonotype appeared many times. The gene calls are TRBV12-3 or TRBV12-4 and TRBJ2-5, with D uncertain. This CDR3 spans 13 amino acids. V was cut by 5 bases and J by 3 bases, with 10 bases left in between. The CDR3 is CASSKGAEETQYF. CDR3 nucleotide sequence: TGTGCCAGCAGTAAGGGCGCCGAAGAGACCCAGTACTTC.

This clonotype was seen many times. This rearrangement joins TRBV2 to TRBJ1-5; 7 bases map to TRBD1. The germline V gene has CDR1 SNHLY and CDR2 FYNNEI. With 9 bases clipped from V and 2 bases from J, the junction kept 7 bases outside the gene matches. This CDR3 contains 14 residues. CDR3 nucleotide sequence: TGTGCCAGTTCACAGGGGAATGGCAATCAGCCCCAGCATTTT. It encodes CASSQGNGNQPQHF.

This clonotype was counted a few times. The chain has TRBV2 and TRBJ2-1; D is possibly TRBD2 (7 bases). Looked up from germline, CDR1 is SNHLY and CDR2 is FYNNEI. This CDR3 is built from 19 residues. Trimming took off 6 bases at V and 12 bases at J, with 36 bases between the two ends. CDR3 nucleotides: TGTGCCAGCAGAGTGACTGGCGGGGGCTCTAAAAACCTCCCAATCGGGCAGTTCTTC. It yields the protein CASRVTGGGSKNLPIGQFF.

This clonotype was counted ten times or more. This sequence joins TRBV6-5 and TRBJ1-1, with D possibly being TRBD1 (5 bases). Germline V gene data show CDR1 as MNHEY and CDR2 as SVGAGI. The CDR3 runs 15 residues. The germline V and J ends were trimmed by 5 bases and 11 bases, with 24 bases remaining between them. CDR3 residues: CASSLFGALRGRAFF. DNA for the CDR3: TGTGCCAGCAGTCTTTTTGGGGCGCTAAGGGGACGCGCTTTCTTT.

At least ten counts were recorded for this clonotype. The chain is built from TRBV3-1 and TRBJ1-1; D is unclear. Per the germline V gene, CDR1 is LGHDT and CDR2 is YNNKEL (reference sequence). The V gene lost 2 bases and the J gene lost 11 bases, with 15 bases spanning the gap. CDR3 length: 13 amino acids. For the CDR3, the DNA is TGTGCCAGCAGCCAATCTTTGCGGGTTGAGGCTTTCTTT. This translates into CASSQSLRVEAFF.

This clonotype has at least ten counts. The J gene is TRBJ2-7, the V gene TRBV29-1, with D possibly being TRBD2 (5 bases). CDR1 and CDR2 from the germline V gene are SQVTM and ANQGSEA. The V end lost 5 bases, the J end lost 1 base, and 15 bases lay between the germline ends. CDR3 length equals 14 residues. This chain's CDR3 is CSVRGSGNSYEQYF. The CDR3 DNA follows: TGCAGCGTTCGAGGGAGCGGTAATTCCTACGAGCAGTACTTC.

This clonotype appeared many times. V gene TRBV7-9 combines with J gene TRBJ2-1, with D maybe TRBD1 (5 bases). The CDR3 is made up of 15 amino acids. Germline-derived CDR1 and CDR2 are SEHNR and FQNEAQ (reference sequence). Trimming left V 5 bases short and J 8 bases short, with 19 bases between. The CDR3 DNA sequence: TGTGCCAGCAGCCCCCCCGCAGGGTTTGTTCATGAGCAGTTCTTC. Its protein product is CASSPPAGFVHEQFF.

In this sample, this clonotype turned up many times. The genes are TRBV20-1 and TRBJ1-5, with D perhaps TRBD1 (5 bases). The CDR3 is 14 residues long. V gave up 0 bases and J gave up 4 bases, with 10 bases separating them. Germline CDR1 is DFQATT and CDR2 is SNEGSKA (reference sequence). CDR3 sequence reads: CSARDWGSNQPQHF. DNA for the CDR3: TGCAGTGCTAGAGATTGGGGCAGTAATCAGCCCCAGCATTTT.